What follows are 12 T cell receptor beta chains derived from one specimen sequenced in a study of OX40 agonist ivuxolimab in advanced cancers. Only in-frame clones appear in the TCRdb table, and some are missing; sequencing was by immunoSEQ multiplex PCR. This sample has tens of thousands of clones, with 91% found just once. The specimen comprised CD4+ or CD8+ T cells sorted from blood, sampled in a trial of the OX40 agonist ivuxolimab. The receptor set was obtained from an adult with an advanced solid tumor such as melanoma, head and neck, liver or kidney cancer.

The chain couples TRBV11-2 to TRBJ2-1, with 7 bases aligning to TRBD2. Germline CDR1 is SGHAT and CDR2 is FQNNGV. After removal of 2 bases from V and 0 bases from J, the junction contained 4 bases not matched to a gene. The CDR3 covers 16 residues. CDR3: CASSLPLAGSYNEQFF. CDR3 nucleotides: TGTGCCAGCAGCTTACCCTTAGCGGGCTCCTACAATGAGCAGTTCTTC.

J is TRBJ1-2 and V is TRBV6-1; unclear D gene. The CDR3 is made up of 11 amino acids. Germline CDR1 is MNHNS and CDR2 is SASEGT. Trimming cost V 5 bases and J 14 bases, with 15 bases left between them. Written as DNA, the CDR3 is TGTGCCAGCAGTTGGACCAACCTTTTTACCTTC. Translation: CASSWTNLFTF.

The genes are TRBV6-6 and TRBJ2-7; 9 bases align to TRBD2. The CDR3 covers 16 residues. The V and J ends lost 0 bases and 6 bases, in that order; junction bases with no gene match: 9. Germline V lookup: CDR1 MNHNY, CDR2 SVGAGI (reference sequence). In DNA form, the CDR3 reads TGTGCCAGCAGTTACTCGAAGGCGGGAGGGCGGATCGAGCAGTACTTC. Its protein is CASSYSKAGGRIEQYF.

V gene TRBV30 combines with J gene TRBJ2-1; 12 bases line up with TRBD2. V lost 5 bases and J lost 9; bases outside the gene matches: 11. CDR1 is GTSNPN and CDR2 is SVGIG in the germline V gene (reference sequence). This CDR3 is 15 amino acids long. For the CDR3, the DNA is TGTGCCTGGGGAAACACGGCTAGCGGGAGGGGTGAGCAGTTCTTC. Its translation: CAWGNTASGRGEQFF.

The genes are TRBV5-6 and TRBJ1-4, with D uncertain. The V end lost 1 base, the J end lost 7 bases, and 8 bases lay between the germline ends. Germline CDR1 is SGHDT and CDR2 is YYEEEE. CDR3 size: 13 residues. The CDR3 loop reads CASSLLRGEKLFF. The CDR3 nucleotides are TGTGCCAGCAGCTTGCTGCGAGGTGAAAAACTGTTTTTT.

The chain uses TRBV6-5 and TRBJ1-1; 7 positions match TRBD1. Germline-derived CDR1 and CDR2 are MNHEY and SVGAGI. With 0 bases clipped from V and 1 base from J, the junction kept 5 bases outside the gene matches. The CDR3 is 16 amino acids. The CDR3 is CASSYSKQGRNTEAFF. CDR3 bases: TGTGCCAGCAGTTACTCGAAACAGGGGCGGAACACTGAAGCTTTCTTT.

The chain's CDR3 is CASSLSGSAYNEQFF. In DNA, the CDR3 is TGTGCCAGCAGTCTAAGCGGGAGCGCCTACAATGAGCAGTTCTTC. This sequence joins TRBV6-1 and TRBJ2-1, with 8 bases that match TRBD2. The ends lost 5 bases at V and 2 bases at J; junction bases unmatched: 5. The CDR3 loop spans 15 amino acids. Germline V gene lookup returns CDR1 MNHNS and CDR2 SASEGT.

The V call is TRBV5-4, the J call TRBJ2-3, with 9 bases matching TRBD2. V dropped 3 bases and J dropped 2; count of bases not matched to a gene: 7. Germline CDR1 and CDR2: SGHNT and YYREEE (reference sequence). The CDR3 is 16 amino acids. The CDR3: CASSSGVAGVTDTQYF. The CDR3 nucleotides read TGTGCCAGCAGCTCCGGAGTAGCGGGAGTCACAGATACGCAGTATTTT. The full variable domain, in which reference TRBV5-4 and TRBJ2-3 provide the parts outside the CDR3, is ETGVTQSPTHLIKTRGQQVTLRCSSQSGHNTVSWYQQALGQGPQFIFQYYREEENGRGNFPPRFSGLQFPNYSSELNVNALELDDSALYLCASSSGVAGVTDTQYFGPGTRLTVL.

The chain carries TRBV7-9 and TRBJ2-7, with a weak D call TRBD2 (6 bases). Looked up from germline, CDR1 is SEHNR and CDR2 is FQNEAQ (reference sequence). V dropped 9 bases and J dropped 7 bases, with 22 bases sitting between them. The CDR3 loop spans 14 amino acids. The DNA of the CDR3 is TGTGCCAGTAGGGTCGGCGGAGGGGCCCCAGAGCAGTACTTC. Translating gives CASRVGGGAPEQYF.

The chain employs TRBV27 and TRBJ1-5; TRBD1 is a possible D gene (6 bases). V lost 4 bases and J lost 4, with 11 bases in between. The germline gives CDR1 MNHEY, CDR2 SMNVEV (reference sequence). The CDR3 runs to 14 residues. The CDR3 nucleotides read TGTGCCAGCAGTTACGACAGGAGGAATCAGCCCCAGCATTTT. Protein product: CASSYDRRNQPQHF.

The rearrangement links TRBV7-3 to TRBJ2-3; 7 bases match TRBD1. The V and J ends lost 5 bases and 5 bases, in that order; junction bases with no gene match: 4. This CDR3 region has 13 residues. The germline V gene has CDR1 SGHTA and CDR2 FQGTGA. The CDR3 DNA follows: TGTGCCAGCAGCCGACAGGGTAAAGATACGCAGTATTTT. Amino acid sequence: CASSRQGKDTQYF. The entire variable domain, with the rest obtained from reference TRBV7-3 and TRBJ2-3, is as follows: GAGVSQTPSNKVTEKGKYVELRCDPISGHTALYWYRQSLGQGPEFLIYFQGTGAADDSGLPNDRFFAVRPEGSVSTLKIQRTERGDSAVYLCASSRQGKDTQYFGPGTRLTVL.

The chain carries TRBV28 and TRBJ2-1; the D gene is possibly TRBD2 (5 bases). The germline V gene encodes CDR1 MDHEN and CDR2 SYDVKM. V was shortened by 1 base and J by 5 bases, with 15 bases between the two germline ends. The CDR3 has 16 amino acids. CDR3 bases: TGTGCCAGCAGTTTATTTCTCACTAGGTCCAACAATGAGCAGTTCTTC. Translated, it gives CASSLFLTRSNNEQFF.